A single sample gave rise to the 32 T cell receptor beta chains below, sequenced in a study of OX40 agonist ivuxolimab in advanced cancers. Generated by immunoSEQ multiplex PCR, the TCRdb table keeps only in-frame clones and is missing some. The sample lists 30,000 to 45,000 clones, 85% to 90% occurring once. Sequenced material: CD4+ or CD8+ T cells sorted from blood, taken in a trial of the OX40 agonist ivuxolimab. Source of these receptors: an adult with an advanced solid tumor such as melanoma, head and neck, liver or kidney cancer.

The chain couples TRBV7-9 to TRBJ1-1, with TRBD1 as a possible D gene (5 bases). V was pared by 0 bases and J by 7 bases, with 15 bases between. Per germline, CDR1 SEHNR and CDR2 FQNEAQ (reference sequence). The CDR3 spans 15 residues. For the CDR3, the DNA is TGTGCCAGCAGCTTAGCGGATCCAGGGCGCAATGAAGCTTTCTTT. It translates to CASSLADPGRNEAFF.

V and J are TRBV11-2 and TRBJ1-1; 10 bases are a match to TRBD1. V was clipped by 4 bases and J by 4 bases; unmatched bases: 6. The CDR3 contains 15 residues. Germline V gene lookup returns CDR1 SGHAT and CDR2 FQNNGV. CDR3 protein: CASSSTGGRGTEAFF. The DNA of the CDR3 is TGTGCCAGCAGCTCGACAGGGGGCCGGGGCACTGAAGCTTTCTTT.

The chain joins TRBV9 to TRBJ2-3; TRBD1 is a possible D gene (5 bases). The CDR3 has 14 residues. Germline loops: CDR1 SGDLS, CDR2 YYNGEE. With 0 bases removed from V and 6 bases from J, the gap between germline ends came to 11 bases. DNA of the CDR3: TGTGCCAGCAGCGTAGCTCAGGGCGGTGATACGCAGTATTTT. Translation gives CASSVAQGGDTQYF.

On this clone: One junction end disagrees with the germline gene, perhaps due to a read error. The genes are TRBV19 and TRBJ1-5, with a weak D call TRBD1 (5 bases). This CDR3 region has 16 residues. Germline lookup yields CDR1 LNHDA and CDR2 SQIVND (reference sequence). CDR3: CASSSGKKYSNQPRHF. The DNA of the CDR3 is TGTGCCAGTAGTTCAGGGAAAAAGTATAGCAATCAGCCCCGGCATTTT.

The chain recombines TRBV6-1 with TRBJ1-6; 8 nucleotides align to TRBD1. Trimming removed 2 bases from V and 9 bases from J; junction bases left unmatched: 6. Germline V gives CDR1 MNHNS, CDR2 SASEGT. The length of the CDR3 is 15 residues. In DNA, the CDR3 is TGTGCCAGCAGTGAATGGACAGGGAATGTTTCACCCCTCCACTTT. It codes for CASSEWTGNVSPLHF.

This chain links TRBV5-1 with TRBJ1-4, with unresolved D. The CDR3 runs 14 residues. Trimming took 0 bases from V and 2 from J, leaving 5 bases between them. CDR1 is SGHRS, CDR2 YFSETQ, per germline. CDR3 region: CASSLGATNEKLFF. The CDR3 nucleotides are TGCGCCAGCAGCTTGGGCGCGACTAATGAAAAACTGTTTTTT.

The chain employs TRBV11-2 and TRBJ2-7; 8 nucleotides match TRBD1. V was clipped by 3 bases and J by 2 bases; unmatched bases: 6. The CDR3 totals 15 residues. Germline CDR1 reads SGHAT; CDR2 reads FQNNGV. The CDR3 DNA is TGTGCCAGCAGCTTCGAGACAGGGGCCCCCTACGAGCAGTACTTC. Amino acid sequence: CASSFETGAPYEQYF.

This chain joins TRBV13 and TRBJ2-3; D is possibly TRBD1 (5 bases). V was pared by 2 bases and J by 1 base, with 13 bases between. Germline lookup yields CDR1 PRHDT and CDR2 FYEKMQ (reference sequence). CDR3 size: 16 residues. In DNA, the CDR3 is TGTGCCAGCAGCTTATCGGACACCCGTCGCACAGATACGCAGTATTTT. Amino acids: CASSLSDTRRTDTQYF.

V and J are TRBV7-9 and TRBJ2-4; tentative D call: TRBD1 (5 bases). The CDR3 spans 16 residues. Germline values: CDR1 SEHNR, CDR2 FQNEAQ (reference sequence). The V and J ends lost 5 bases and 7 bases respectively, with 21 bases between them. The CDR3 loop is CASSQQYENQGNIQYF. CDR3 DNA: TGTGCCAGCAGCCAACAATACGAGAATCAGGGTAACATTCAGTACTTC.

This chain uses TRBV4-1 with TRBJ1-2; D remains ambiguous. Germline CDR1 reads MGHRA; CDR2 reads YSYEKL. Trimming left V 2 bases short and J 8 bases short, with 21 bases between. This CDR3 comprises 16 residues. The CDR3 sequence: CASSQLRTVSTVGYTF. CDR3 nucleotide sequence: TGCGCCAGCAGCCAACTCCGGACTGTCTCCACTGTGGGCTACACCTTC.

The chain recombines TRBV5-4 with TRBJ2-1, with TRBD2 matching over 9 bases. The germline V gene encodes CDR1 SGHNT and CDR2 YYREEE (reference sequence). Trimming at V came to 7 bases and at J to 4 bases, leaving 3 bases not matched to a gene. The CDR3 length is 13 residues. For the CDR3, the DNA is TGTGCCAGCGTAGCGGGAGCTTACAATGAGCAGTTCTTC. It specifies CASVAGAYNEQFF. Drawing the rest from reference TRBV5-4 and TRBJ2-1, the complete variable domain is ETGVTQSPTHLIKTRGQQVTLRCSSQSGHNTVSWYQQALGQGPQFIFQYYREEENGRGNFPPRFSGLQFPNYSSELNVNALELDDSALYLCASVAGAYNEQFFGPGTRLTVL.

The V gene is TRBV4-2, the J gene TRBJ2-2, with D possibly being TRBD1 (6 bases). Germline V gives CDR1 LGHNA, CDR2 YNFKEQ. This CDR3 has 17 amino acids. V lost 4 bases to trimming and J lost 2 bases, with 17 bases between them. The CDR3 bases are TGTGCCAGCAGCCGACTCCTCGGGACACCAAACACCGGGGAGCTGTTTTTT. This sequence encodes CASSRLLGTPNTGELFF.

Details on this clone: The sample holds other DNA sequences that translate to the same CDR3. The V gene is TRBV5-5, the J gene TRBJ2-5, with TRBD1 matching over 7 bases. Unmatched junction bases numbered 2, after V lost 1 base and J lost 5 bases. The CDR3 runs 13 residues. Germline CDR1 and CDR2: SGHKS and YYEKEE (reference sequence). CDR3: CASSLTGAETQYF. In DNA, the CDR3 is TGTGCCAGCAGCTTGACAGGGGCTGAGACCCAGTACTTC.

This rearrangement joins TRBV7-8 to TRBJ1-2; no clear D. Germline CDR1 reads SGHVS; CDR2 reads FQNEAQ. V dropped 5 bases and J dropped 3 bases, with 10 bases sitting between them. This CDR3 region has 13 residues. CDR3 in DNA: TGTGCCAGCAGCCCGCGAACCGACTATGGCTACACCTTC. Translated, it gives CASSPRTDYGYTF.

The chain uses TRBV5-4 and TRBJ2-2, with unresolved D. The CDR3 runs to 13 residues. CDR1 SGHNT and CDR2 YYREEE come from the germline V gene (reference sequence). Trimming shortened V by 3 bases and J by 5 bases, and 8 bases separated the two germline ends. The CDR3 sequence: CASSSLGTGELFF. The CDR3, as DNA: TGTGCCAGCAGCTCGCTTGGTACCGGGGAGCTGTTTTTT.

The chain joins TRBV19 to TRBJ2-3; 11 bases match TRBD2. After removal of 5 bases from V and 1 base from J, the junction contained 11 bases not matched to a gene. Germline V lookup: CDR1 LNHDA, CDR2 SQIVND (reference sequence). The CDR3 is made up of 18 amino acids. The DNA for the CDR3 is TGTGCCAGTAGTCCGACCTCCTTACTAGCGGGAGGCACAGATACGCAGTATTTT. Encoded protein: CASSPTSLLAGGTDTQYF.

The chain uses TRBV19 and TRBJ1-2; D might be TRBD1 (5 bases). Germline V gene lookup returns CDR1 LNHDA and CDR2 SQIVND (reference sequence). The ends were cut back, 8 bases at V and 3 bases at J, with 16 bases in the middle. This CDR3 comprises 14 residues. CDR3 sequence (DNA): TGTGCCAGTGGCTTCCTCGTGGGGGACTATGGCTACACCTTC. This codes for CASGFLVGDYGYTF.

V gene TRBV6-5 combines with J gene TRBJ1-1; 7 nucleotides agree with TRBD1. CDR1 is MNHEY and CDR2 is SVGAGI in the germline V gene. This CDR3 has 15 residues. V was pared by 7 bases and J by 0 bases, with 8 bases of the junction left unmatched. CDR3 region: CASTAYRGVNTEAFF. Here the CDR3 DNA reads TGTGCCAGCACCGCCTACAGGGGAGTGAACACTGAAGCTTTCTTT.

The chain uses TRBV5-1 and TRBJ2-6; 8 nucleotides agree with TRBD1. This CDR3 is 18 amino acids long. Germline V gives CDR1 SGHRS, CDR2 YFSETQ. Germline trimming cut 6 bases from V and 4 bases from J; bases unmatched to any gene: 15. CDR3 in amino acids: CASTGGTGSSGGANVLTF. Here the CDR3 DNA reads TGCGCCAGCACCGGCGGGACAGGAAGCTCGGGCGGGGCCAACGTCCTGACTTTC. Looking up the rest from reference TRBV5-1 and TRBJ2-6 gives the full variable domain: KAGVTQTPRYLIKTRGQQVTLSCSPISGHRSVSWYQQTPGQGLQFLFEYFSETQRNKGNFPGRFSGRQFSNSRSEMNVSTLELGDSALYLCASTGGTGSSGGANVLTFGAGSRLTVL.

The gene calls are TRBV29-1 and TRBJ2-3, with D maybe TRBD2 (6 bases). Trimming took off 6 bases at V and 6 bases at J, with 10 bases between the two ends. CDR1 and CDR2 from the germline V gene are SQVTM and ANQGSEA. The CDR3 has 11 residues. CDR3 region: CSVDRGDTQYF. Written as DNA, the CDR3 is TGCAGCGTCGATCGGGGGGATACGCAGTATTTT.

The V call is TRBV7-9, the J call TRBJ1-1; D is unresolved. This CDR3 is 12 amino acids long. From germline, CDR1 is SEHNR and CDR2 FQNEAQ (reference sequence). The V end lost 3 bases, the J end lost 5 bases, and 7 bases lay between the germline ends. CDR3 coding DNA: TGTGCCAGCAGCTTCGTCGGGACTGAAGCTTTCTTT. Translating gives CASSFVGTEAFF.

The chain joins TRBV28 to TRBJ1-5, with D possibly matching TRBD1 (6 bases). V lost 3 bases and J lost 6, with 15 bases in between. Germline V gene data show CDR1 as MDHEN and CDR2 as SYDVKM. CDR3 length: 15 residues. The CDR3 sequence: CASSFSGAEGQPQHF. The CDR3, as DNA: TGTGCCAGCAGTTTCTCGGGGGCTGAGGGTCAGCCCCAGCATTTT. The full variable domain, rest sourced from reference TRBV28 and TRBJ1-5, is DVKVTQSSRYLVKRTGEKVFLECVQDMDHENMFWYRQDPGLGLRLIYFSYDVKMKEKGDIPEGYSVSREKKERFSLILESASTNQTSMYLCASSFSGAEGQPQHFGDGTRLSIL.

This clone was recorded a few times. The chain links TRBV7-9 to TRBJ1-5; D gene unclear. V was trimmed by 3 bases and J by 2 bases, leaving 11 bases between them. This CDR3 is built from 15 residues. The germline V gene encodes CDR1 SEHNR and CDR2 FQNEAQ (reference sequence). CDR3 nucleotides: TGTGCCAGCAGCTTCGATGGGGAGGGCAATCAGCCCCAGCATTTT. Its translation is CASSFDGEGNQPQHF.

The V call is TRBV7-9, the J call TRBJ2-5; 7 nucleotides align to TRBD1. The CDR3 contains 13 residues. CDR1 is SEHNR and CDR2 is FQNEAQ in the germline V gene (reference sequence). Germline trimming cut 3 bases from V and 4 bases from J; bases unmatched to any gene: 2. The CDR3 nucleotides read TGTGCCAGCAGCTTTGGGACAGTAGAGACCCAGTACTTC. Amino acids: CASSFGTVETQYF. Looking up the rest from reference TRBV7-9 and TRBJ2-5 gives the full variable domain: DTGVSQNPRHKITKRGQNVTFRCDPISEHNRLYWYRQTLGQGPEFLTYFQNEAQLEKSRLLSDRFSAERPKGSFSTLEIQRTEQGDSAMYLCASSFGTVETQYFGPGTRLLVL.

V usage is TRBV15 and J usage is TRBJ1-5, with 7 positions matching TRBD1. The CDR3 totals 17 residues. In germline, CDR1 is LNHNV, CDR2 YYDKDF (reference sequence). V lost 2 bases, J lost 6 bases, and 13 bases stayed unmatched. DNA of the CDR3: TGTGCCACCAGCAGAAACCGGGAAGGGGGCTCGGTTCAGCCCCAGCATTTT. Translated, it gives CATSRNREGGSVQPQHF.

CDR3 DNA: TGCGCCAGCAGCCCTTCCGGGGGGGGCGGGGACCAGACCCAGTACTTC. It codes for CASSPSGGGGDQTQYF. The genes are TRBV5-1 and TRBJ2-5, with 8 positions matching TRBD2. Germline V gene data show CDR1 as SGHRS and CDR2 as YFSETQ. V trimming: 4 bases; J trimming: 6 bases; junction bases outside the gene matches: 14. There are 16 residues in the CDR3.

The rearrangement uses TRBV27 and TRBJ2-7; 7 bases map to TRBD2. J lost 3 bases, V lost 1 base, and 6 bases had no gene match. This CDR3 comprises 15 residues. Per germline, CDR1 MNHEY and CDR2 SMNVEV (reference sequence). The CDR3 spells CASSLYGGSSYEQYF. For the CDR3, the DNA is TGTGCCAGCAGTTTATATGGCGGGAGTAGCTACGAGCAGTACTTC.

This chain links TRBV7-6 with TRBJ2-1, with D possibly TRBD2 on 6 matching bases. The germline CDR1 and CDR2 sequences are SGHVS and FNYEAQ. The V gene lost 0 bases and the J gene lost 1 base, with 10 bases spanning the gap. This CDR3 spans 16 amino acids. The CDR3 DNA is TGTGCCAGCAGCTTAGCCATGGGGGGTTCCTACAATGAGCAGTTCTTC. This gives the protein CASSLAMGGSYNEQFF.

This clone was seen just once. The V call is TRBV19, the J call TRBJ2-4, with 7 bases lining up with TRBD1. Germline CDR1 reads LNHDA; CDR2 reads SQIVND (reference sequence). The CDR3 has 15 residues. Trimming at V came to 5 bases and at J to 0 bases, leaving 4 bases not matched to a gene. CDR3 coding DNA: TGTGCCAGTAGTCCCGGGACAGAAGCCAAAAACATTCAGTACTTC. Its translation: CASSPGTEAKNIQYF.

The chain recombines TRBV9 with TRBJ2-7; TRBD1 matches 9 bases. With V trimmed by 2 bases and J by 6 bases, 6 bases remained unmatched. Germline V lookup: CDR1 SGDLS, CDR2 YYNGEE. The CDR3 sequence is 14 residues long. The DNA of the CDR3 is TGTGCCAGCAGCGTCGGACAGGGGTTTGGCGAGCAGTACTTC. Translated: CASSVGQGFGEQYF.

This clone was recorded once. This chain joins TRBV11-2 and TRBJ2-7; 7 bases line up with TRBD2. Unmatched junction bases numbered 15, after V lost 8 bases and J lost 2 bases. Germline values: CDR1 SGHAT, CDR2 FQNNGV. This CDR3 spans 16 amino acids. In DNA, the CDR3 is TGTGCCAGCCTCCCCGGGTTGTCGGGGGGAACCTACGAGCAGTACTTC. Residues: CASLPGLSGGTYEQYF.

V usage is TRBV30 and J usage is TRBJ2-7; TRBD1 is a possible D gene (5 bases). CDR1 is GTSNPN and CDR2 is SVGIG in the germline V gene (reference sequence). The CDR3 is 12 residues long. Trimming left V 0 bases short and J 3 bases short, with 6 bases between. The CDR3 nucleotides read TGTGCCTGGAGTGTACAGGACTACGAGCAGTACTTC. Its translation: CAWSVQDYEQYF.